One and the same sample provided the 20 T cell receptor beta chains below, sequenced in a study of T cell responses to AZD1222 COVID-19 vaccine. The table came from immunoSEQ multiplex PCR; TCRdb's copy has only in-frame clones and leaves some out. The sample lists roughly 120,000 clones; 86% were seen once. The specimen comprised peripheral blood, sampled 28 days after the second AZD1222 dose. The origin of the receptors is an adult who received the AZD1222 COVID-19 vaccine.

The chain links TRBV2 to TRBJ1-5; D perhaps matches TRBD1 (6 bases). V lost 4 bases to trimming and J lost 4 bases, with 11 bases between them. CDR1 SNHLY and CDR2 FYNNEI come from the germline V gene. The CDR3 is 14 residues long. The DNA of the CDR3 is TGTGCCAGCAGTGCGGGGGCGTTAAATCAGCCCCAGCATTTT. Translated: CASSAGALNQPQHF.

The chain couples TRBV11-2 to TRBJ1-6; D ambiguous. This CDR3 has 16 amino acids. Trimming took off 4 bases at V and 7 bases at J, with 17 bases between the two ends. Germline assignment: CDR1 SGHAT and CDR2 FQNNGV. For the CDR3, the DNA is TGTGCCAGCAGCTCTCTGAGGTCAGGCCGCAATTCACCCCTCCACTTT. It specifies CASSSLRSGRNSPLHF.

The CDR3 DNA follows: TGTGCCAGCAGATCACAGGAAAACTATGGCTACACCTTC. Its protein is CASRSQENYGYTF. The chain joins TRBV7-6 to TRBJ1-2; a weak D match, TRBD1 (5 bases). V was pared by 6 bases and J by 2 bases, with 10 bases between. The CDR3 is made up of 13 amino acids. Germline V CDR1 and CDR2: SGHVS, FNYEAQ.

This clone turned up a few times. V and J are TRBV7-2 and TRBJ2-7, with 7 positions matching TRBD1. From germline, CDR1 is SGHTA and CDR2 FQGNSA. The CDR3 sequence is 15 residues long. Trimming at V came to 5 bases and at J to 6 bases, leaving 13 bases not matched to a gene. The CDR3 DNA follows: TGTGCCAGCAGCCCTCAATTGAGGGGGCAGGCCGAGCAGTACTTC. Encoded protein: CASSPQLRGQAEQYF.

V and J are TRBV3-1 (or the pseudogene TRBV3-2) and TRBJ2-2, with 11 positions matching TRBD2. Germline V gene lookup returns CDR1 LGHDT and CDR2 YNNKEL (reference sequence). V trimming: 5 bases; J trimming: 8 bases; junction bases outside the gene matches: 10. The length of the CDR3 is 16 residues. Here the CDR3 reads CASSSDTSGSLGELFF. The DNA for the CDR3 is TGTGCCAGCAGCAGCGATACTAGCGGGAGTCTAGGGGAGCTGTTTTTT.

Here the CDR3 reads CASRPRGTGELFF. DNA of the CDR3: TGTGCCAGCAGACCCCGGGGCACCGGGGAGCTGTTTTTT. The chain combines TRBV28 with TRBJ2-2; D is perhaps TRBD2 (5 bases). Germline CDR1 and CDR2: MDHEN and SYDVKM. Trimming shortened V by 6 bases and J by 4 bases, and 9 bases separated the two germline ends. The CDR3 runs to 13 residues.

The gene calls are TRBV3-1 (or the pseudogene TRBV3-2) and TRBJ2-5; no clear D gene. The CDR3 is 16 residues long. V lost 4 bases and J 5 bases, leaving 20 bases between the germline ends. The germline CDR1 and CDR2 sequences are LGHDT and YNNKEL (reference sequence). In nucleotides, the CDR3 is TGTGCCAGCAGCCCCGACGAGTGGCCCGAAGGGGAGACCCAGTACTTC. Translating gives CASSPDEWPEGETQYF.

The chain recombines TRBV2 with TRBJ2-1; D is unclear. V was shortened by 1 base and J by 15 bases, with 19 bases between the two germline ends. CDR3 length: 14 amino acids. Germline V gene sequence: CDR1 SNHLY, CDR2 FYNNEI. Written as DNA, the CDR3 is TGTGCCAGCAGTGAAGATAACAGTTTAGTCCGCCGGTTCTTC. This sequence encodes CASSEDNSLVRRFF.

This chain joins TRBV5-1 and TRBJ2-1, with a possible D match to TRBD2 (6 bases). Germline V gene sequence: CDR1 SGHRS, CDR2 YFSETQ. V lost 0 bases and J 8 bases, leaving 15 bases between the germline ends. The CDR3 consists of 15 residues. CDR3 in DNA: TGCGCCAGCAGCTTGGAGACGGGAGTCATCGATGAGCAGTTCTTC. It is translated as CASSLETGVIDEQFF.

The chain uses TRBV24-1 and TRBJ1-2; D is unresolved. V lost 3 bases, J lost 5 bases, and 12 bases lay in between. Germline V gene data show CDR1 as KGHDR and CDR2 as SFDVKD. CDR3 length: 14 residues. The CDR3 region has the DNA TGTGCCACCAGTGATCCGTCCACGACATATGGCTACACCTTC. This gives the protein CATSDPSTTYGYTF.

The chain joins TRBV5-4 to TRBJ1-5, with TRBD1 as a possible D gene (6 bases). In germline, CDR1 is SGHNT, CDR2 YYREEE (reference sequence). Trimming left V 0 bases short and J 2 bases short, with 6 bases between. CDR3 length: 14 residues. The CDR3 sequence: CASSLDRGNQPQHF. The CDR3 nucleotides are TGTGCCAGCAGCTTGGACAGGGGCAATCAGCCCCAGCATTTT.

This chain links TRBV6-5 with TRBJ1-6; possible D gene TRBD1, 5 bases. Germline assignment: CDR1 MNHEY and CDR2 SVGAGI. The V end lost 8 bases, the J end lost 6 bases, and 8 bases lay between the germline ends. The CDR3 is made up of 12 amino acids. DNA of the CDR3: TGTGCCAGCCACAGGCTTAATTCACCCCTCCACTTT. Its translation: CASHRLNSPLHF.

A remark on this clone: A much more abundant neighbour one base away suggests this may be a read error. CDR3 DNA: TGTGCCAGCAGTCCTAGCTCCTACAATGAGCAGTTCTTC. Its translation is CASSPSSYNEQFF. This sequence joins TRBV12-3 or TRBV12-4 and TRBJ2-1; D remains ambiguous. V dropped 5 bases and J dropped 0 bases, with 5 bases sitting between them. The length of the CDR3 is 13 residues.

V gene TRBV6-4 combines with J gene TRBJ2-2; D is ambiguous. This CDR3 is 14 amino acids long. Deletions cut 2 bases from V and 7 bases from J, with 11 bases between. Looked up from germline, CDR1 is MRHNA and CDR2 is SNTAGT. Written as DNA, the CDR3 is TGTGCCAGCAGTGACCAAAGTTGGAGCGGGGAGCTGTTTTTT. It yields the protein CASSDQSWSGELFF.

Here the CDR3 reads CASSLLGTTYEQYF. In DNA form, the CDR3 reads TGTGCCAGCAGCTTACTAGGCACCACCTACGAGCAGTACTTC. This chain uses TRBV7-8 with TRBJ2-7; D unclear. Trimming pared 2 bases from V and 2 bases from J, leaving 10 bases between. This CDR3 comprises 14 residues. Per the germline V gene, CDR1 is SGHVS and CDR2 is FQNEAQ.

The CDR3 loop reads CASSQSKGAWGYTF. DNA of the CDR3: TGTGCCAGCAGCCAATCCAAGGGGGCGTGGGGCTACACCTTC. This sequence joins TRBV3-1 (or the pseudogene TRBV3-2) and TRBJ1-2; TRBD1 matches at 7 bases. Germline V gene lookup returns CDR1 LGHDT and CDR2 YNNKEL (reference sequence). This CDR3 spans 14 amino acids. Trimming at V came to 2 bases and at J to 8 bases, leaving 8 bases not matched to a gene.

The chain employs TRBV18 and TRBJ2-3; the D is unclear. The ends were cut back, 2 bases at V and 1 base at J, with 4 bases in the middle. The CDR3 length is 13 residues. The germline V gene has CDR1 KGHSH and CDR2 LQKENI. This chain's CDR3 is CASSPVGTDTQYF. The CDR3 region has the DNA TGTGCCAGCTCACCAGTAGGCACAGATACGCAGTATTTT.

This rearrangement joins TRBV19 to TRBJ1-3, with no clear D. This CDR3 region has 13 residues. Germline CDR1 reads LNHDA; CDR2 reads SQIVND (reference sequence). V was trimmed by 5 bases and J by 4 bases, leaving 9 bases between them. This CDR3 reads CASSDTPGNTIYF. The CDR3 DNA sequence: TGTGCCAGTAGTGACACTCCGGGAAACACCATATATTTT.

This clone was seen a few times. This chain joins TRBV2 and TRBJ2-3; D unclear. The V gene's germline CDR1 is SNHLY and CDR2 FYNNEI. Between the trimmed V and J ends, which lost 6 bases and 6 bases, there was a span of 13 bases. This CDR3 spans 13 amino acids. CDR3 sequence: CASRVGREDTQYF. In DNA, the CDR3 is TGTGCCAGCAGGGTAGGCCGTGAGGATACGCAGTATTTT.

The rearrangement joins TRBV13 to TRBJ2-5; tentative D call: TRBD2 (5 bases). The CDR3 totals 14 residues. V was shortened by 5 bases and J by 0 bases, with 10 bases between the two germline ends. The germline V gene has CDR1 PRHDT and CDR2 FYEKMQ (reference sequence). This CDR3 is CASSPPGYQETQYF. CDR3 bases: TGTGCCAGCAGCCCCCCGGGGTACCAAGAGACCCAGTACTTC.